This T cell receptor beta chain was recorded in a study of CD8+ T cells in alopecia areata listed by TCRdb under 2018. Turning to the overall study: Treated patients were enrolled in an open-label pilot trial of oral tofacitinib, 5 to 10 mg twice daily, for moderate-to-severe alopecia areata. Patients stayed on tofacitinib for 6 to 18 months and then had 6 months of follow-up off drug so that delayed response and recurrence could be assessed. In treated patients, disease severity was measured using the SALT score, which gives the percentage of scalp surface area affected. To study T cell clonal expansion in alopecia areata, the researchers applied high-throughput TCRbeta sequencing to both the C3H/HeJ mouse model and human patients. In humans, TCRbeta sequencing was performed on scalp tissue and on sorted CD4+ and CD8+ peripheral blood T cells from healthy controls and from patients with patchy or totalis/universalis alopecia areata. Patients on tofacitinib were biopsied at baseline and after 4 and 24 weeks of treatment, and several of the patients also had a later scalp biopsy. Clonality in the scalp was compared among normal scalp (n=4), patchy alopecia areata scalp (n=8), and alopecia totalis/universalis scalp (n=8). RNA was obtained with the PAXgene miRNA kit for fixed scalp, the miRNeasy kit for PBMCs, and the RNeasy kit for mouse skin. immunoSEQ multiplex PCR using 35 Vbeta forward primers and 13 Jbeta reverse primers was used to amplify TCRbeta CDR3 regions. The research as a whole found: Scalp clonality and the number of expanded CD8+ clones among the top 100 scalp clones were significantly decreased by tofacitinib. Shared TCR sequences between patients were less evident than in mice, which may be partly attributable to HLA diversity in the patient population. Lesional scalp, especially in alopecia totalis/universalis, showed higher clonality and more expanded CD8+ clones than normal scalp, suggesting antigenic drive. Scalp TCR repertoire analysis is complicated because resident alphabeta T cells in normal human skin are also sequenced, whereas mouse skin is dominated by gammadelta T cells. The treated cohort was small, with a single nonresponder, so links between baseline CD8+ expansion and response need larger studies. Many expanded lesional clones persisted in scalp and blood during tofacitinib treatment, which may partly explain relapse after stopping treatment.

The library was made by the immunoSEQ multiplex PCR assay. For TCR sequencing, RNA was extracted from every sample and reverse transcribed into cDNA to serve as template. SuperScript III was used for first-strand cDNA synthesis, primed with a 2:1 mix of oligo-dT and random hexamers. A synthetic immune receptor repertoire was used to gauge amplification bias, and whatever bias remained was removed computationally. Per the source publication's procedure: After raw reads were preprocessed to remove errors, the CDR3 was defined following IMGT conventions as running from the conserved cysteine to phenylalanine. To get clonality, Shannon entropy was normalized by log2 of the number of productive unique TCRs and the result was subtracted from 1. CD4 or CD8 identity of scalp clones was inferred by cross-referencing scalp TCRbeta sequences with sorted blood CD4 and CD8 repertoires. TCRdb retrieved this table from immuneACCESS and kept in-frame rearrangements only. Not all clones are present; in checked studies, unresolved V genes account for under half, and no reason is known for the remainder. The DNA gave D and trimming, while V, J and clone size come from that table. The sample has about 200,000 clones on record, more than 30% of them singletons. Around 0.48% of the sample is held by the ten biggest clonotypes.

This specimen's treatment or condition label, per the study, means: oral pan-JAK inhibitor, 5-10 mg twice daily. Peripheral blood and lesional scalp punch biopsies were obtained from patients with alopecia areata. PBMCs were isolated by density centrifugation and stained for CD3, CD4 and CD8, after which CD4+ and CD8+ T cells were sorted on a FACSAria. This clone has more than one count but fewer than ten. The clone's antigen remains unknown. Qualities for individual bases were not recorded, and no much larger clone is one base off. The germline V gene sets CDR1 to MGHRA and CDR2 to YSYEKL. The junction shows trimming of 1 base on V and 0 bases on J, plus 7 bases between the germline ends. From its cysteine to its phenylalanine, the CDR3 spans 14 amino acids. The read is trimmed to its CDR3 DNA, 42 bases read in frame from base 1.

The receptor's source is a human donor with alopecia areata. The input for sequencing was CD4+ T cells sorted from blood, taken at approximately week 31, from a patient treated with tofacitinib. The chain employs TRBV4-1 and TRBJ2-7; the D gene cannot be resolved reliably. The DNA is TGCGCCAGCAGCCAAGGGTCCCACTCCTACGAGCAGTACTTC. The resulting protein is CASSQGSHSYEQYF.